This T cell receptor (beta chain) was documented in a study of T cells expressing NK-cell markers. The wider study: Sequencing of TCR beta repertoires drew on sorted CD3+CD56+NKG2C+, CD3+CD56+NKG2C- and CD3+CD56-NKG2C+ T cells. Seven donors tested HCMV-seropositive and one tested seronegative among the eight sequenced.

This CDR3 spans 14 amino acids. TCRdb re-called the 5' RACE reads; every CDR3 protein appears as one record, without DNA. The sample includes roughly 350,000 distinct CDR3 sequences. A note on this clonotype: Its antigen is still unknown.

Study conclusions and caveats: Dominant NKG2C+ clonotypes accounted for roughly 1.0-8% of CD8+ T cells in more than 5 donors. Once again these clonotypes came out on top in the CD3+CD56-NKG2C+ fraction of a few donors.

The sample was blood T cells: a sorted CD56 or NKG2C T cell subset, CD4+ or CD8+ T cells, or bulk PBMC T cells (not recorded which). The V and J genes are TRBV12-3 or TRBV12-4 and TRBJ2-1; TCRdb indicates TRBD2, and absent DNA this call remains unverified. This receptor was obtained from a man aged 18-70 years in good health. The CDR3 spells CATKGTSGLNEQFF.